This T cell receptor beta chain stems from a study of blood T cell repertoires in COVID-19. Study as a whole: Acute-phase and convalescent COVID-19 samples originated in the United States, Italy and Spain.

Data came from immunoSEQ multiplex PCR; TCRdb stores just in-frame clones and leaves some out. This sample carries 190,000 or so clones, roughly 78% of them seen once, and the ten largest clones take about 3%. The V end lost 6 bases, the J end lost 3 bases, and 12 bases lay between the germline ends. CDR1 and CDR2 from the germline V gene are MNHEY and SVGAGI. This CDR3 is built from 15 residues. The genes are TRBV6-5 and TRBJ1-6; no clear D. The specimen was peripheral blood. This sequence originates from a woman of 80 years or more with active or convalescent COVID-19. Written as DNA, the CDR3 is TGTGCCAGCAGACCCCGGGAGGGCTATAATTCACCCCTCCACTTT. Translated, it gives CASRPREGYNSPLHF.